One sample yielded the 25 T cell receptor beta chains listed below, sequenced in a study of T-cell reconstitution after alpha-beta-depleted transplantation in children. A TCRbeta library incorporating unique molecular identifiers was prepared. TCRdb re-derived calls from the PCR reads in MiXCR, one entry per CDR3 protein. The table includes more than 550,000 distinct CDR3 sequences, about 10% detected once. Sample: PBMCs from the stem cell graft donor, taken from the stem cell graft. All receptors derive from a human donor who donated a stem cell graft to a child with acute myeloid leukemia.

In its sample, this clonotype was seen a few times. CDR3 nucleotide sequence: TGTGCCAGCAGTGGTCGGACGGCTAGCTCCTATAATTCACCCCTCCACTTT. It translates to CASSGRTASSYNSPLHF. The rearrangement links TRBV6-1 to TRBJ1-6; D is undetermined. Trimming stripped 4 bases from V and 0 bases from J, with 13 bases between. The CDR3 sequence is 17 residues long. Germline-derived CDR1 and CDR2 are MNHNS and SASEGT.

The V gene is TRBV20-1, the J gene TRBJ2-5; D gene unclear. With 2 bases removed from V and 2 bases from J, the gap between germline ends came to 9 bases. The CDR3 totals 13 residues. Germline V CDR1 and CDR2: DFQATT, SNEGSKA (reference sequence). The CDR3 coding sequence is TGCAGTGCTAGATCGGGTTCTCAAGAGACCCAGTACTTC. It yields the protein CSARSGSQETQYF.

This clonotype was picked up a small number of times. The gene calls are TRBV6-2 or TRBV6-3 and TRBJ2-4, with 8 positions matching TRBD2. The CDR3 spans 15 residues. CDR1 and CDR2 (germline): MNHEY, SVGEGT. The trim removed 11 bases at V and 1 base at J, leaving 10 bases unmatched. The CDR3 protein is CAASDGGRAKNIQYF. The CDR3 DNA is TGTGCCGCCTCGGATGGCGGGAGGGCCAAAAACATTCAGTACTTC.

The chain's CDR3 is CASSYSRYVEQFF. In DNA form, the CDR3 reads TGTGCCAGCAGTTACTCGAGATATGTGGAGCAGTTCTTC. The genes are TRBV6-6 and TRBJ2-1, with unresolved D. The germline V gene has CDR1 MNHNY and CDR2 SVGAGI (reference sequence). There are 13 residues in the CDR3. V lost 0 bases to trimming and J lost 10 bases, with 10 bases between them.

In its sample, this clonotype was seen a few times. This sequence joins TRBV4-2 and TRBJ2-7, with 8 bases aligning to TRBD2. Unmatched junction bases numbered 4, after V lost 4 bases and J lost 2 bases. The germline V gene has CDR1 LGHNA and CDR2 YNFKEQ. The CDR3 spans 14 residues. DNA for the CDR3: TGTGCCAGCAGCCCTACGGGACTAGCCTACGAGCAGTACTTC. Translated, it gives CASSPTGLAYEQYF.

V and J are TRBV5-1 and TRBJ1-5; TRBD1 aligns across 7 bases. This CDR3 has 14 amino acids. Germline lookup yields CDR1 SGHRS and CDR2 YFSETQ. The trim removed 4 bases at V and 2 bases at J, leaving 3 bases unmatched. In DNA form, the CDR3 reads TGCGCCAGCAGCCGGGACAGCGGCAATCAGCCCCAGCATTTT. This codes for CASSRDSGNQPQHF.

This clonotype was recorded at least ten times. This chain connects TRBV20-1 to TRBJ2-7; tentatively, D is TRBD1 or TRBD2 (5 bases each). The germline V gene has CDR1 DFQATT and CDR2 SNEGSKA (reference sequence). The CDR3 is made up of 14 amino acids. Trimming removed 0 bases at V and 3 bases at J, with 12 bases between. The CDR3 DNA is TGCAGTGCTAGAGATGGGGGTAGGGTCTACGAGCAGTACTTC. Translating gives CSARDGGRVYEQYF.

This clonotype was detected only a few times. CDR3 region: CASSFIPGGQINEKLFF. DNA for the CDR3: TGTGCCAGCAGTTTCATCCCTGGCGGACAGATTAATGAAAAACTGTTTTTT. V and J are TRBV6-2 or TRBV6-3 and TRBJ1-4, with TRBD1 as a possible D gene (6 bases). V was cut by 4 bases and J by 4 bases, with 19 bases left in between. The CDR3 loop spans 17 amino acids. Germline values: CDR1 MNHEY, CDR2 SVGEGT.

The gene calls are TRBV27 and TRBJ2-6; 8 positions match TRBD2. V lost 3 bases, J lost 0 bases, and 4 bases stayed unmatched. The CDR3 covers 17 residues. CDR1 and CDR2 from the germline V gene are MNHEY and SMNVEV (reference sequence). CDR3 bases: TGTGCCAGCAGTTTTAGCGGGACCCTCTCTGGGGCCAACGTCCTGACTTTC. Translation gives CASSFSGTLSGANVLTF.

This clonotype was detected a few times. The V gene is TRBV12-5, the J gene TRBJ2-3; 10 nucleotides align to TRBD2. V trimming: 4 bases; J trimming: 5 bases; junction bases outside the gene matches: 12. The CDR3 sequence is 17 residues long. Looked up from germline, CDR1 is LGHNT and CDR2 is FRNRAP. CDR3 coding DNA: TGTGCTAGTGGTTCCGGACTAGCGGAGGTTAGGGGAGATACGCAGTATTTT. Translated: CASGSGLAEVRGDTQYF.

The sample holds a few counts of this clonotype. The V call is TRBV15, the J call TRBJ2-3; D not certain. The CDR3 has 14 residues. Germline V gene sequence: CDR1 LNHNV, CDR2 YYDKDF (reference sequence). V was shortened by 5 bases and J by 4 bases, with 13 bases between the two germline ends. The CDR3, as DNA: TGTGCCACCAGCCCTACAGCGTCCCCAGATACGCAGTATTTT. This encodes CATSPTASPDTQYF.

V gene TRBV3-1 combines with J gene TRBJ2-2; D not resolved. Germline V gene lookup returns CDR1 LGHDT and CDR2 YNNKEL (reference sequence). The CDR3 is made up of 14 amino acids. The germline V and J ends were trimmed by 0 bases and 5 bases, with 7 bases remaining between them. CDR3 sequence: CASSQDLVTGELFF. The CDR3 nucleotides read TGTGCCAGCAGCCAAGATCTTGTAACCGGGGAGCTGTTTTTT.

This clonotype was detected only a few times. This chain uses TRBV29-1 with TRBJ1-1; no firm D call. The V end was cut by 7 bases, the J end by 4 bases, with 16 bases between. The CDR3 is 13 amino acids. CDR1 is SQVTM, CDR2 ANQGSEA, per germline. This CDR3 is CSGIVGGFTEAFF. The CDR3 nucleotides read TGCAGCGGGATAGTGGGAGGATTCACTGAAGCTTTCTTT. Full variable domain (missing parts from reference TRBV29-1 and TRBJ1-1): SAVISQKPSRDICQRGTSLTIQCQVDSQVTMMFWYRQQPGQSLTLIATANQGSEATYESGFVIDKFPISRPNLTFSTLTVSNMSPEDSSIYLCSGIVGGFTEAFFGQGTRLTVV.

This clonotype was detected many times. V usage is TRBV9 and J usage is TRBJ2-3; weak D call: TRBD1 (6 bases). V shed 0 bases and J shed 4 bases, with 9 bases lying between them. Germline V gene sequence: CDR1 SGDLS, CDR2 YYNGEE. The CDR3 has 14 residues. CDR3 protein: CASSVGAGADTQYF. The CDR3 nucleotides read TGTGCCAGCAGCGTAGGGGCAGGGGCAGATACGCAGTATTTT.

Many counts were recorded for this clonotype. The V and J genes are TRBV28 and TRBJ2-5; 7 positions agree with TRBD1. Germline-derived CDR1 and CDR2 are MDHEN and SYDVKM. V lost 3 bases to trimming and J lost 7 bases; unmatched junction nucleotides: 8. This CDR3 spans 14 amino acids. The CDR3 region has the DNA TGTGCCAGCAGTTTCAGACAGGGTGTTGGGACCCAGTACTTC. Residues: CASSFRQGVGTQYF.

This clonotype was seen more than once but under ten times. J is TRBJ2-7 and V is TRBV10-3; TRBD1 is a possible D gene (7 bases). The CDR3 is made up of 14 amino acids. V lost 0 bases, J lost 5 bases, and 11 bases lay in between. Germline V gene sequence: CDR1 ENHRY, CDR2 SYGVKD. CDR3 in amino acids: CAISESTGEDEQYF. The DNA of the CDR3 is TGTGCCATCAGTGAGTCAACAGGGGAGGACGAGCAGTACTTC.

The chain recombines TRBV20-1 with TRBJ1-1; 10 positions agree with TRBD1. Trimming at V came to 5 bases and at J to 3 bases, leaving 6 bases not matched to a gene. This CDR3 region has 14 residues. CDR1 and CDR2 from the germline V gene are DFQATT and SNEGSKA (reference sequence). The chain's CDR3 is CSASIGTGDTEAFF. CDR3 coding DNA: TGCAGTGCTTCGATCGGGACAGGGGACACTGAAGCTTTCTTT.

V is TRBV3-1 and J is TRBJ2-3, with 14 bases identical to TRBD2. The CDR3 sequence is 14 residues long. V lost 8 bases to trimming and J lost 6 bases; unmatched junction nucleotides: 4. Germline V gene sequence: CDR1 LGHDT, CDR2 YNNKEL (reference sequence). The CDR3, as DNA: TGTGCCAGCGGGGGACTAGCGGGAGAGGATACGCAGTATTTT. This codes for CASGGLAGEDTQYF.

The table lists this clonotype with a few counts. The J gene is TRBJ1-2, the V gene TRBV11-2; D remains ambiguous. The CDR3 consists of 14 residues. The germline CDR1 and CDR2 sequences are SGHAT and FQNNGV. V was pared by 5 bases and J by 6 bases, with 16 bases between. CDR3 residues: CASSPSGTQDGYTF. The CDR3 DNA is TGTGCCAGCAGCCCAAGCGGTACACAAGATGGCTACACCTTC.

The gene calls are TRBV11-1 and TRBJ2-5; TRBD2 agrees at 12 bases. Losses at the gene ends were 4 bases for V and 2 bases for J; bases not matched to a gene: 14. This CDR3 comprises 19 residues. Per the germline V gene, CDR1 is SGHAT and CDR2 is FQDESV (reference sequence). As DNA, the CDR3 is TGTGCCAGCAGCTCGGGACTAGCGGGCCCAGTCCCATTTCAAGAGACCCAGTACTTC. This gives the protein CASSSGLAGPVPFQETQYF.

This chain joins TRBV7-3 and TRBJ2-1, with 10 nucleotides matching TRBD2. The CDR3 loop spans 17 amino acids. CDR1 and CDR2 from the germline V gene are SGHTA and FQGTGA. V shed 5 bases and J 10 bases; nucleotides not matched to a gene: 17. The CDR3 sequence: CASSRSPSGSFPGEQFF. The CDR3 nucleotides read TGTGCCAGCAGCCGTTCCCCTAGCGGGAGTTTTCCAGGCGAGCAGTTCTTC.

The gene calls are TRBV7-9 and TRBJ1-1; tentatively, D is TRBD1 (5 bases). The CDR3 loop spans 16 amino acids. Trimming pared 5 bases from V and 2 bases from J, leaving 18 bases between. The germline V gene has CDR1 SEHNR and CDR2 FQNEAQ (reference sequence). The CDR3 DNA reads TGTGCCAGCAGCCCCCCCGCGAGGGGACCTAACACTGAAGCTTTCTTT. This gives the protein CASSPPARGPNTEAFF.

This clonotype was seen a few times. The chain recombines TRBV12-3 or TRBV12-4 with TRBJ1-5; D unclear. This CDR3 comprises 14 residues. With 3 bases removed from V and 1 base from J, the gap between germline ends came to 7 bases. DNA of the CDR3: TGTGCCAGCAGTTTGAAGGTCAGCAATCAGCCCCAGCATTTT. This codes for CASSLKVSNQPQHF.

The chain is built from TRBV18 and TRBJ2-7; no reliable D call. CDR1 and CDR2 from the germline V gene are KGHSH and LQKENI. V lost 10 bases and J 6 bases, leaving 13 bases between the germline ends. CDR3 length: 11 amino acids. CDR3 region: CATRNTGEQYF. The DNA for the CDR3 is TGTGCCACTCGAAATACGGGCGAGCAGTACTTC.

This clonotype was counted between two and nine times. The chain uses TRBV20-1 and TRBJ1-5; TRBD1 might be the D (5 bases). The V gene lost 5 bases and the J gene lost 4 bases, with 15 bases spanning the gap. There are 14 residues in the CDR3. Per germline, CDR1 DFQATT and CDR2 SNEGSKA (reference sequence). The CDR3, as DNA: TGCAGTGCTGGATCGAGACAGTTAAATCAGCCCCAGCATTTT. Translating it yields CSAGSRQLNQPQHF.